Below are 15 T cell receptor beta chains sequenced from a single sample in a study of T cell repertoires in cytomegalovirus infection. TCRdb itself ran the reads through MiXCR, one entry per CDR3 protein. The repertoire holds 500,000 to 600,000 distinct CDR3 sequences, with 15% to 20% as singletons. Sequenced material: CD8+ T cells from PBMCs. These receptors came from a human donor in good health (CMV status not recorded). Some clones in this sample may be carry-over from other donors' samples.

The CDR3 sequence is CATSRVGGGNQPQHF. In DNA, the CDR3 is TGTGCCACCAGCAGAGTAGGGGGTGGCAATCAGCCCCAGCATTTT. The chain employs TRBV15 and TRBJ1-5, with D perhaps matching TRBD1 (6 bases). Germline V gives CDR1 LNHNV, CDR2 YYDKDF (reference sequence). The CDR3 has 15 amino acids. V lost 1 base, J lost 2 bases, and 9 bases lay in between.

This clonotype was seen a few times. The chain has TRBV9 and TRBJ2-1; D is undetermined. The CDR3 is 15 amino acids. Trimming took off 6 bases at V and 0 bases at J, with 13 bases between the two ends. Germline CDR1 and CDR2: SGDLS and YYNGEE. The CDR3 DNA reads as TGTGCCAGCACCATTGGGGATAACTCCTACAATGAGCAGTTCTTC. It encodes CASTIGDNSYNEQFF.

The rearrangement links TRBV9 to TRBJ2-2; TRBD2 matches at 8 bases. V shed 0 bases and J 0 bases; nucleotides not matched to a gene: 4. This CDR3 is 17 amino acids long. CDR1 SGDLS and CDR2 YYNGEE come from the germline V gene. This chain's CDR3 is CASSVAAGVSNTGELFF. CDR3 nucleotide sequence: TGTGCCAGCAGCGTAGCAGCGGGGGTTTCGAACACCGGGGAGCTGTTTTTT.

This clonotype has at least ten counts. The chain recombines TRBV27 with TRBJ1-1; 7 bases map to TRBD1. CDR3 length: 16 amino acids. Germline V lookup: CDR1 MNHEY, CDR2 SMNVEV (reference sequence). The junction had 11 bases not matched to a gene; V was cut back by 6 bases and J by 1 base. This CDR3 reads CASRLPRTGSNTEAFF. The CDR3 coding sequence is TGTGCCAGCAGACTTCCTCGGACAGGTTCGAACACTGAAGCTTTCTTT.

The table lists this clonotype with a few counts. This chain joins TRBV28 and TRBJ2-2, with 15 bases matching TRBD2. CDR1 and CDR2 (germline): MDHEN, SYDVKM. This CDR3 has 18 residues. With V trimmed by 3 bases and J by 10 bases, 12 bases remained unmatched. This chain's CDR3 is CASSLVAGGLAGGVELFF. In DNA, the CDR3 is TGTGCCAGCAGTTTGGTCGCAGGGGGACTAGCGGGAGGCGTGGAGCTGTTTTTT.

In this sample, this clonotype turned up many times. The J gene is TRBJ1-4, the V gene TRBV7-9; 7 nucleotides line up with TRBD1. Germline values: CDR1 SEHNR, CDR2 FQNEAQ (reference sequence). The CDR3 consists of 15 residues. The J segment lost 3 bases and the V segment lost 5 bases, leaving 6 bases of the junction unmatched. The CDR3 spells CASSLRQGSNEKLFF. The CDR3 DNA reads TGTGCCAGCAGCCTCCGACAGGGATCTAATGAAAAACTGTTTTTT.

To note about this clonotype: Likely a read error: the CDR3 ends without its conserved phenylalanine or tryptophan. The J gene is TRBJ2-5, the V gene TRBV6-2 or TRBV6-3; weak D call: TRBD2 (6 bases). This CDR3 has 15 residues. V lost 5 bases and J lost 2, with 15 bases in between. The germline V gene encodes CDR1 MNHEY and CDR2 SVGEGT. This CDR3 is CASSAYLGRQETQYL. CDR3 sequence (DNA): TGTGCCAGCAGTGCCTACCTCGGGAGACAAGAGACCCAGTACTTA.

This clonotype was counted many times. The V call is TRBV2, the J call TRBJ2-5; 11 bases map to TRBD1. From germline, CDR1 is SNHLY and CDR2 FYNNEI. The CDR3 loop spans 14 amino acids. Trimming cost V 10 bases and J 3 bases; bases outside gene matches: 7. The DNA of the CDR3 is TGTGCCACCGGGCCGGGACAGGGGGAAGAGACCCAGTACTTC. It translates to CATGPGQGEETQYF.

V gene TRBV7-9 combines with J gene TRBJ2-7; a weak D match, TRBD1 (6 bases). Trimming pared 1 base from V and 0 bases from J, leaving 22 bases between. Germline V gene data show CDR1 as SEHNR and CDR2 as FQNEAQ (reference sequence). The CDR3 is 19 residues long. In DNA, the CDR3 is TGTGCCAGCAGCTTAGATTTCCGGGACACTAAATCGAGCTCCTACGAGCAGTACTTC. This codes for CASSLDFRDTKSSSYEQYF.

V is TRBV10-2 and J is TRBJ2-3; D unresolved. The V and J ends lost 3 bases and 5 bases respectively, with 6 bases between them. Germline-derived CDR1 and CDR2 are WSHSY and SAAADI. The CDR3 is 12 residues long. The CDR3 spells CASSEWRDTQYF. CDR3 coding DNA: TGCGCCAGCAGTGAATGGAGAGATACGCAGTATTTT.

V usage is TRBV2 and J usage is TRBJ2-1; a possible D gene is TRBD1 (6 bases). Trimming pared 7 bases from V and 6 bases from J, leaving 28 bases between. Germline loops: CDR1 SNHLY, CDR2 FYNNEI. The CDR3 consists of 18 residues. This CDR3 reads CASISAAITGIAGNEQFF. In nucleotides, the CDR3 is TGTGCCAGCATATCCGCCGCTATAACAGGGATCGCGGGCAATGAGCAGTTCTTC.

This clonotype was counted many times. The chain joins TRBV12-3 or TRBV12-4 to TRBJ1-4; 7 bases map to TRBD1. V trimming: 5 bases; J trimming: 3 bases; junction bases outside the gene matches: 3. The CDR3 consists of 14 residues. The CDR3 loop reads CASSQDRSNEKLFF. The CDR3 nucleotides read TGTGCCAGCAGTCAGGACAGGTCTAATGAAAAACTGTTTTTT.

This clonotype occurred many times. The chain carries TRBV6-5 and TRBJ2-3; D ambiguous. Between the trimmed V and J ends, which lost 0 bases and 6 bases, there was a span of 1 base. Germline-derived CDR1 and CDR2 are MNHEY and SVGAGI. This CDR3 has 11 amino acids. The CDR3 DNA sequence: TGTGCCAGCAGTTACTCGGATACGCAGTATTTT. Translation gives CASSYSDTQYF.

This clonotype has just a few counts. The CDR3 loop is CASSSTLEDEQFF. The CDR3 bases are TGCGCCAGCAGCTCGACATTAGAGGATGAGCAGTTCTTC. The V call is TRBV5-1, the J call TRBJ2-1; no clear D gene. Trimming took off 3 bases at V and 8 bases at J, with 12 bases between the two ends. CDR3 length: 13 residues. CDR1 and CDR2 from the germline V gene are SGHRS and YFSETQ.

This clonotype was picked up a small number of times. This chain uses TRBV6-1 with TRBJ1-2; 7 bases agree with TRBD1. The J segment lost 3 bases and the V segment lost 7 bases, leaving 11 bases of the junction unmatched. Germline V CDR1 and CDR2: MNHNS, SASEGT. The CDR3 is 15 amino acids. DNA for the CDR3: TGTGCCAGCACTGGACAGGATGGACTTGACTATGGCTACACCTTC. Protein sequence: CASTGQDGLDYGYTF.